The clone carrying this T cell receptor beta chain was recorded a few times. Its antigen is not identified. The same CDR3 is also encoded by other DNA sequences in this sample. The source of the sample is a study of beta chain features in type 1 diabetes. Whole-study results and caveats: Cells carrying high TCR expression could end up over-represented when cDNA is sequenced.

Expressed TCRB transcripts were sequenced after all isolated RNA was converted to cDNA. Repertoires were generated with immunoSEQ multiplex PCR, while TCRdb's copy carries only in-frame clones and drops some. The sample carries about 620,000 clones, 15% to 18% recorded once. Per germline, CDR1 MGHDK and CDR2 SYGVNS. After removal of 3 bases from V and 11 bases from J, the junction contained 12 bases not matched to a gene. This CDR3 has 14 amino acids. The sequence came from a man between 18 and 35 years old in good health. The chain has TRBV25-1 and TRBJ1-2; TRBD1 aligns across 7 bases. Input material: naive CD4+ T cells from blood. As DNA, the CDR3 is TGTGCCAGCAGTGAGTCGACAGGGCTCAGGGGGTACACCTTC. As protein: CASSESTGLRGYTF.